The clone carrying this TCR beta chain was seen more than once but under ten times. What it binds is not known. The data derive from a study of blood T cells in healthy people across ages. The CDR3 extends over 13 amino acids. The germline gives CDR1 LGHNA, CDR2 YSLEER. The V end lost 4 bases, the J end lost 8 bases, and 12 bases lay between the germline ends. Primers used in a second PCR of roughly 7 to 12 cycles were a sample-barcoded 5' primer and a J-beta primer mix. Via MiXCR, TCRdb re-called the 5' RACE reads, giving one row per CDR3 protein. The table includes hundreds of thousands of distinct CDR3 sequences, approximately 60% detected once. Study-wide results and limits: Per million T cells, TCR beta diversity dropped roughly linearly as age increased. Possibly confounding the expanded clonotype changes was the fact that donor CMV status was unknown.

Per sample, no less than 6 micrograms of total RNA were extracted. The chain links TRBV4-3 to TRBJ2-1; no firm D call. The clonotype was recovered from a middle-aged man in good health. Sequencing was carried out using blood. The CDR3 bases are TGCGCCAGCAGCCGGGATAGGGTCGATGAGCAGTTCTTC. Its translation: CASSRDRVDEQFF.